Sequencing of this T cell receptor (beta chain) was carried out in a study of blood T cell repertoires in COVID-19. Measured with immunoSEQ multiplex PCR; TCRdb has only the in-frame clones, and not every one. This sample has roughly 250,000 clones, with around 87% found just once. The CDR3 runs 14 residues. Trimming cost V 2 bases and J 6 bases, with 13 bases left between them. Germline loops: CDR1 SGHNT, CDR2 YENEEA. Everyone who took part was roughly 18 to 89 years old, and they came from 24 US areas. Grouping used clinical history reported by participants in a survey and questionnaire. The source is a woman in her 40s with acute COVID-19. Sequences were obtained from PBMCs or T cells enriched from blood (not recorded which). The V call is TRBV11-3, the J call TRBJ1-1; a possible D gene is TRBD1 (6 bases). The chain's CDR3 is CASSLTGSGPEAFF. CDR3 nucleotides: TGTGCCAGCAGCTTAACAGGGTCGGGGCCTGAAGCTTTCTTT.